A single TCR beta chain is shown here with its context. Its target is not known. This same CDR3 is encoded by further DNA sequences in the sample. V was trimmed by 5 bases and J by 0 bases, leaving 8 bases between them. This CDR3 spans 13 amino acids. Germline V gene lookup returns CDR1 SNHLY and CDR2 FYNNEI. The record originates from a study of shared clonotypes between healthy human individuals. Study results and caveats: Between four donors, naive CD4 clonotypes were shared at a level of around 4.8%.

Naive CD8 cells lacked CD45RO and underwent positive selection for CCR7, leaving out terminally differentiated effector memory CD45RA+ cells. Clones were sequenced by immunoSEQ multiplex PCR, and TCRdb holds only the in-frame ones, with some missing. Of 500,000 to 700,000 clones in the sample, 85% to 95% were seen once. The sequencing input was naive CD8+ T cells sorted from blood. The rearrangement joins TRBV2 to TRBJ2-7, with a weak D call TRBD2 (5 bases). The sequence was obtained from a woman in her twenties or thirties in good health. The CDR3 spells CASSSGNSYEQYF. Written as DNA, the CDR3 is TGTGCCAGCAGTAGCGGTAACTCCTACGAGCAGTACTTC.